This TCR beta chain was retrieved from a study of T cells in women clearing cervical HPV infection. With regard to this clone: The read falls 3 residues short of the CDR3 end, and the missing part is taken from the germline J gene.

Germline V CDR1 and CDR2: LNHDA, SQIVND (reference sequence). The V end was cut by 5 bases, the J end by 1 base, with 11 bases between. There are 14 residues in the CDR3. Clones were read by immunoSEQ multiplex PCR, and TCRdb kept only the in-frame ones, dropping some. The repertoire table contains tens of thousands of clones. Material: blood buffy coat. The chain joins TRBV19 to TRBJ1-1; D is perhaps TRBD1 (5 bases). The receptor was isolated from a woman between 18 and 69 years old with a cervical HPV16 infection that either progressed to CIN3+ or cleared (not recorded which). CDR3 in amino acids: CASSPRQKNTEAFF. The sequenced part of the CDR3 DNA is TGTGCCAGTAGTCCCCGACAGAAGAACACTGAA.